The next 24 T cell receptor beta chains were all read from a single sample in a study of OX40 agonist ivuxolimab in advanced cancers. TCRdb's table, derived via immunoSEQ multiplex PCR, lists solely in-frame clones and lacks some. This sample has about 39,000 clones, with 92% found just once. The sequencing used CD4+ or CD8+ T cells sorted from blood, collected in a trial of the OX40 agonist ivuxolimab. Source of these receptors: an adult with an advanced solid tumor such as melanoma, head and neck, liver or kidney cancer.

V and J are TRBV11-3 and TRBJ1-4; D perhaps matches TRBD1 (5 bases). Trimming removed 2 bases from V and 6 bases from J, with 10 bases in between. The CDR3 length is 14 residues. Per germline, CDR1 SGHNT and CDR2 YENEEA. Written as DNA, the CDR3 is TGTGCCAGCAGCTTAATCGGGGGTCATGAAAAACTGTTTTTT. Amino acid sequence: CASSLIGGHEKLFF. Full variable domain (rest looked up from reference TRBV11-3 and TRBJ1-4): EAGVVQSPRYKIIEKKQPVAFWCNPISGHNTLYWYLQNLGQGPELLIRYENEEAVDDSQLPKDRFSAERLKGVDSTLKIQPAELGDSAVYLCASSLIGGHEKLFFGSGTQLSVL.

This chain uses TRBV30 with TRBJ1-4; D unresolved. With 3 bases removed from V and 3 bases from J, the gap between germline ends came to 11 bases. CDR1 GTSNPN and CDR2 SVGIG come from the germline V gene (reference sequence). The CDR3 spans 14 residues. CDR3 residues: CAWRPKGPNEKLFF. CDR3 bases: TGTGCCTGGAGGCCTAAAGGGCCTAATGAAAAACTGTTTTTT.

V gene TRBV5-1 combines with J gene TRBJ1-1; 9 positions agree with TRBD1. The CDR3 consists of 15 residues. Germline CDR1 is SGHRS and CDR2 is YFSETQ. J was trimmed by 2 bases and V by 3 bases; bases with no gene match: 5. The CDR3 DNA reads TGCGCCAGCAGCTCCGGGACAGGGATCAACACTGAAGCTTTCTTT. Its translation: CASSSGTGINTEAFF.

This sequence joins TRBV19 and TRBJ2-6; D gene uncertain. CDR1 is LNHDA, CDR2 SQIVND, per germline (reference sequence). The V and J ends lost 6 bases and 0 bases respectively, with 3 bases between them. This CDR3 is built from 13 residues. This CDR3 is CASRDSGANVLTF. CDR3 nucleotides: TGTGCCAGTAGAGACTCTGGGGCCAACGTCCTGACTTTC.

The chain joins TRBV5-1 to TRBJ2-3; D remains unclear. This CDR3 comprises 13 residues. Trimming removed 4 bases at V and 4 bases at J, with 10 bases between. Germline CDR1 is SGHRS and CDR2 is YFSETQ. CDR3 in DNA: TGCGCCAGCAGCGAGGAAAATTCAGATACGCAGTATTTT. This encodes CASSEENSDTQYF.

The CDR3 protein is CASSPTGGVADTQYF. The DNA of the CDR3 is TGTGCCAGTAGTCCTACAGGGGGCGTCGCAGATACGCAGTATTTT. This rearrangement joins TRBV19 to TRBJ2-3; 9 positions match TRBD1. Germline CDR1 reads LNHDA; CDR2 reads SQIVND (reference sequence). V was pared by 5 bases and J by 4 bases, with 7 bases of the junction left unmatched. This CDR3 spans 15 amino acids.

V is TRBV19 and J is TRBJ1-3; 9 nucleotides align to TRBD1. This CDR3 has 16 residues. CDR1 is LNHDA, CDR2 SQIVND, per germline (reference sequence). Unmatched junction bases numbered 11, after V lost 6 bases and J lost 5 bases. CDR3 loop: CASRKWTGDTRNTIYF. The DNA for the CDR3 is TGTGCCAGTAGAAAATGGACAGGGGACACTCGAAACACCATATATTTT.

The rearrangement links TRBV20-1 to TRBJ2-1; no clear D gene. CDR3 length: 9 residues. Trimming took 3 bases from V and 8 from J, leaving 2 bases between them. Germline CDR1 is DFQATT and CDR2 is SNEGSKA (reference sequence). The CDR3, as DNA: TGCAGTGCTAGCGATGAGCAGTTCTTC. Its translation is CSASDEQFF.

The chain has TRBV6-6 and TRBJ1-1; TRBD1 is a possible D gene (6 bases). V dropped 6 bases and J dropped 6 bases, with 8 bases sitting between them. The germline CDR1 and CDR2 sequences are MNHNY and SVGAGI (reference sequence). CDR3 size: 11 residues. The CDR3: CASRQGPEAFF. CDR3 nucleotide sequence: TGTGCCAGCAGACAGGGTCCTGAAGCTTTCTTT.

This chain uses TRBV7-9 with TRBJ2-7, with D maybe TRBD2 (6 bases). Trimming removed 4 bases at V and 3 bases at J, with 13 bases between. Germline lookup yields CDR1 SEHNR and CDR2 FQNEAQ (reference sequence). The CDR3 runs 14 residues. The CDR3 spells CASSSSALHYEQYF. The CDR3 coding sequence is TGTGCCAGCAGCTCTAGCGCGCTTCACTACGAGCAGTACTTC.

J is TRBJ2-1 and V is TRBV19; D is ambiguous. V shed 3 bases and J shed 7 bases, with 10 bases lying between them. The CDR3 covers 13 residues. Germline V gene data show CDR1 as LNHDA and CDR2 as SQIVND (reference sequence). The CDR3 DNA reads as TGTGCCAGTAGTATTGACCGCAATAATGAGCAGTTCTTC. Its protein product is CASSIDRNNEQFF. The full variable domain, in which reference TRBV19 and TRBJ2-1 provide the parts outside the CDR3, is DGGITQSPKYLFRKEGQNVTLSCEQNLNHDAMYWYRQDPGQGLRLIYYSQIVNDFQKGDIAEGYSVSREKKESFPLTVTSAQKNPTAFYLCASSIDRNNEQFFGPGTRLTVL.

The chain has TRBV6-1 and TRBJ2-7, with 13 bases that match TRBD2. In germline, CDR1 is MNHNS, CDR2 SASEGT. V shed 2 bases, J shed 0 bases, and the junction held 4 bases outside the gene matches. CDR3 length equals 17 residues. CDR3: CASSEWRLAGGSYEQYF. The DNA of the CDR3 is TGTGCCAGCAGTGAATGGAGACTAGCGGGGGGCTCCTACGAGCAGTACTTC.

DNA of the CDR3: TGTGCCAGCAGCTCTGTGTTAGCCGGGGAGCTGTTTTTT. Its translation: CASSSVLAGELFF. This chain uses TRBV5-6 with TRBJ2-2; D gene ambiguous. V lost 3 bases, J lost 6 bases, and 9 bases lay in between. The CDR3 spans 13 residues. In germline, CDR1 is SGHDT, CDR2 YYEEEE.

The CDR3 loop is CASTPTHISGANVLTF. The CDR3 nucleotides read TGTGCCAGCACCCCAACCCATATCTCTGGGGCCAACGTCCTGACTTTC. The rearrangement joins TRBV28 to TRBJ2-6; D not resolved. Germline V CDR1 and CDR2: MDHEN, SYDVKM. Trimming left V 7 bases short and J 0 bases short, with 13 bases between. This CDR3 contains 16 residues.

CDR3 loop: CASSGQGSGGYTF. The CDR3 DNA reads as TGTGCCAGCAGCGGACAGGGAAGTGGAGGCTACACCTTC. The gene calls are TRBV9 and TRBJ1-2, with 7 bases lining up with TRBD1. Germline lookup yields CDR1 SGDLS and CDR2 YYNGEE. This CDR3 has 13 residues. The J segment lost 8 bases and the V segment lost 3 bases, leaving 7 bases of the junction unmatched.

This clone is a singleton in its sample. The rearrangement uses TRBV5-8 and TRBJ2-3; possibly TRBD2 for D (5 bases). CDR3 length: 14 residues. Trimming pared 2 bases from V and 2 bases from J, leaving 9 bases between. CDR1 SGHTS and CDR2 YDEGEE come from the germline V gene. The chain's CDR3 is CASSFGAVTDTQYF. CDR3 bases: TGTGCCAGCAGCTTTGGAGCGGTCACAGATACGCAGTATTTT.

CDR3 sequence reads: CASTRGRADTEAFF. The DNA of the CDR3 is TGTGCCAGCACCCGAGGAAGGGCTGACACTGAAGCTTTCTTT. The genes are TRBV7-9 and TRBJ1-1; D remains ambiguous. The germline CDR1 and CDR2 sequences are SEHNR and FQNEAQ (reference sequence). Trimming cost V 7 bases and J 3 bases, with 15 bases left between them. This CDR3 spans 14 amino acids.

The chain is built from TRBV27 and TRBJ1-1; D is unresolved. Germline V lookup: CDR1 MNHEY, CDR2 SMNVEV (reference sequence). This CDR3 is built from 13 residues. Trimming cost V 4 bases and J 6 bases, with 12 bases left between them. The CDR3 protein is CASSWSLLAEAFF. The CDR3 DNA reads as TGTGCCAGCAGTTGGTCCCTTTTGGCTGAAGCTTTCTTT.

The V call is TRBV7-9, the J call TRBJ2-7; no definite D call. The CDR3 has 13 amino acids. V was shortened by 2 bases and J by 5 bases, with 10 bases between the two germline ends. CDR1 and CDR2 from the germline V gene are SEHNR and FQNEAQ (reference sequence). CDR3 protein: CASSLPGNNEQYF. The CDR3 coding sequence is TGTGCCAGCAGCTTACCCGGCAACAACGAGCAGTACTTC.

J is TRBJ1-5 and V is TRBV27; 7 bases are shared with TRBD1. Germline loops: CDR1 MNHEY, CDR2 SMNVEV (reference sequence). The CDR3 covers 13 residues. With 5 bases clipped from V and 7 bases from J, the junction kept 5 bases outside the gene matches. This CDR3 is CASSPGGRQPQHF. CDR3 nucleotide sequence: TGTGCCAGCAGTCCAGGGGGAAGGCAGCCCCAGCATTTT.

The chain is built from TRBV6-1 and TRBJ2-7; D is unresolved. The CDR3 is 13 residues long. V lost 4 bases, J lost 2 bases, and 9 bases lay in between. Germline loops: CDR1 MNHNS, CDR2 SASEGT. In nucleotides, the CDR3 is TGTGCCAGCAGTGGTGCTGAGGCCTACGAGCAGTACTTC. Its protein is CASSGAEAYEQYF.

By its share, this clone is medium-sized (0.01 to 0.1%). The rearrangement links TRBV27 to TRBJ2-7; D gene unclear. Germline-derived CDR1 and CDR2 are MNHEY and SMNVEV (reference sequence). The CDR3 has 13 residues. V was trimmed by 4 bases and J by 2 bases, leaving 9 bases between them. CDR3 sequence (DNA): TGTGCCAGCAGTTCCATAGGTCCCTACGAGCAGTACTTC. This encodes CASSSIGPYEQYF.

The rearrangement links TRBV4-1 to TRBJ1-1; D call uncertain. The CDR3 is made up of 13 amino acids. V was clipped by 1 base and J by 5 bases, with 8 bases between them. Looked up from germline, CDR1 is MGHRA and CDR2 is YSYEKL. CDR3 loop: CASSQVGRTEAFF. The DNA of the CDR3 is TGCGCCAGCAGCCAAGTGGGTAGAACTGAAGCTTTCTTT.

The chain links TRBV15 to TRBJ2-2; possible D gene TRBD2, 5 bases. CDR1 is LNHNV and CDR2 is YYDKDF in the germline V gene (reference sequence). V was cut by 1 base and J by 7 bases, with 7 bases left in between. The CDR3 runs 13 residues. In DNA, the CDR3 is TGTGCCACCAGCAGAGCCGGAGGCGGGGAGCTGTTTTTT. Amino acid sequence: CATSRAGGGELFF.